This T cell receptor (beta chain) emerged from a study of blood T cell repertoires in COVID-19. Authors' processing steps: By means of reference gene primer amplification, nucleated cell counts were estimated. Generated by immunoSEQ multiplex PCR, the TCRdb table keeps only in-frame clones and is missing some. D and trimming were read from the DNA, whereas the V and J calls and clone size are those reported in that table. The table includes about 130,000 clones, around 82% detected once. Germline assignment: CDR1 MNHNS and CDR2 SASEGT. This CDR3 region has 16 residues. Trimming took off 1 base at V and 3 bases at J, with 14 bases between the two ends. One Seattle source followed patients from active infection through their disease course.

J is TRBJ2-3 and V is TRBV6-1, with D maybe TRBD2 (5 bases). This TCR was sampled from a man aged 25 to 40 with COVID-19, enrolled during active disease. Sequencing was performed on peripheral blood. CDR3 sequence (DNA): TGTGCCAGCAGTGAAGGGTCCTACGGGGTTACAGATACGCAGTATTTT. It yields the protein CASSEGSYGVTDTQYF.